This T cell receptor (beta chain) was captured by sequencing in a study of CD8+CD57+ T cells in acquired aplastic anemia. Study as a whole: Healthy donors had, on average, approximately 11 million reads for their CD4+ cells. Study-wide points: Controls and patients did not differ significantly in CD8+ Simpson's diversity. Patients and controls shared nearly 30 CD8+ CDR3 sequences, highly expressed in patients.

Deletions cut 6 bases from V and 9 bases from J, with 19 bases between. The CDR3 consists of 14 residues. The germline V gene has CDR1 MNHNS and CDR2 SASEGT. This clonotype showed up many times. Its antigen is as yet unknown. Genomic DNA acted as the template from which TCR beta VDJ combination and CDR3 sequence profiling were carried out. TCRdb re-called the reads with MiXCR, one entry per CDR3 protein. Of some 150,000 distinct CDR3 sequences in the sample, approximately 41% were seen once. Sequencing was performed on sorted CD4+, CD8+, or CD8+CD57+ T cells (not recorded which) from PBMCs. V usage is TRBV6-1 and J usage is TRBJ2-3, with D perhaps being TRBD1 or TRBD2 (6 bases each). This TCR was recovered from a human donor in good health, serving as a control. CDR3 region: CASRSRGFDRTQYF. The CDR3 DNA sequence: TGTGCCAGCAGATCCCGGGGGTTCGACAGGACGCAGTATTTT.